Listed here are 11 T cell receptor beta chains from one sample, sequenced in a study of shared clonotypes between healthy human individuals. TCRdb keeps only in-frame clones here, not all; method: immunoSEQ multiplex PCR. Here the sample spans 1.4 million or so clones, just under 99% being singletons. Input material: naive CD4+ T cells sorted from blood. The subset here: CD45RA+ positively selected. The origin of the receptors is a man under 40 in good health.

The J gene is TRBJ2-2, the V gene TRBV18; D possibly corresponds to TRBD1 (6 bases). CDR3 length: 15 residues. V was trimmed by 3 bases and J by 2 bases, leaving 10 bases between them. The germline CDR1 and CDR2 sequences are KGHSH and LQKENI. DNA of the CDR3: TGTGCCAGCTCACCGGGACACTTAAACACCGGGGAGCTGTTTTTT. Residues: CASSPGHLNTGELFF. Full variable domain (outside the CDR3, taken from reference TRBV18 and TRBJ2-2): NAGVMQNPRHLVRRRGQEARLRCSPMKGHSHVYWYRQLPEEGLKFMVYLQKENIIDESGMPKERFSAEFPKEGPSILRIQQVVRGDSAAYFCASSPGHLNTGELFFGEGSRLTVL.

The V call is TRBV18, the J call TRBJ1-1; D remains ambiguous. CDR3 length equals 15 residues. The V end was cut by 1 base, the J end by 1 base, with 10 bases between. Germline CDR1 and CDR2: KGHSH and LQKENI. Here the CDR3 DNA reads TGTGCCAGCTCACCACTCCTTCAGGAGAACACTGAAGCTTTCTTT. The encoded protein is CASSPLLQENTEAFF.

Worth noting for this clone: The sample carries other DNA sequences with the same CDR3. The rearrangement joins TRBV30 to TRBJ2-7, with D perhaps matching TRBD2 (5 bases). This CDR3 spans 12 amino acids. Germline V CDR1 and CDR2: GTSNPN, SVGIG (reference sequence). V shed 0 bases and J shed 3 bases, with 6 bases lying between them. As DNA, the CDR3 is TGTGCCTGGAGTGTAGGAGGCTACGAGCAGTACTTC. Residues: CAWSVGGYEQYF. The full variable domain, with the rest looked up from reference TRBV30 and TRBJ2-7, is SQTIHQWPATLVQPVGSPLSLECTVEGTSNPNLYWYRQAAGRGLQLLFYSVGIGQISSEVPQNLSASRPQDRQFILSSKKLLLSDSGFYLCAWSVGGYEQYFGPGTRLTVT.

The V and J genes are TRBV11-2 and TRBJ2-1, with a possible D match to TRBD1 (5 bases). Germline values: CDR1 SGHAT, CDR2 FQNNGV. CDR3 size: 15 residues. Trimming stripped 1 base from V and 9 bases from J, with 16 bases between. CDR3: CASSLGGRVVGEQFF. The DNA for the CDR3 is TGTGCCAGCAGCTTAGGCGGCAGGGTAGTTGGTGAGCAGTTCTTC. Together with reference TRBV11-2 and TRBJ2-1, the CDR3 gives the full variable domain: EAGVAQSPRYKIIEKRQSVAFWCNPISGHATLYWYQQILGQGPKLLIQFQNNGVVDDSQLPKDRFSAERLKGVDSTLKIQPAKLEDSAVYLCASSLGGRVVGEQFFGPGTRLTVL.

The J gene is TRBJ2-7, the V gene TRBV7-3, with TRBD1 identical over 7 bases. The J segment lost 6 bases and the V segment lost 5 bases, leaving 7 bases of the junction unmatched. The CDR3 is 13 residues long. Germline values: CDR1 SGHTA, CDR2 FQGTGA. The CDR3 protein is CASSLDRDAEQYF. In nucleotides, the CDR3 is TGTGCCAGCAGCCTCGACAGGGATGCCGAGCAGTACTTC.

The chain has TRBV9 and TRBJ1-3, with D possibly matching TRBD1 (5 bases). This CDR3 has 16 residues. Germline CDR1 SGDLS, CDR2 YYNGEE. V gave up 1 base and J gave up 5 bases, with 16 bases separating them. The CDR3 is CASSVFDRDLRNTIYF. CDR3 in DNA: TGTGCCAGCAGCGTATTTGACCGGGACCTACGAAACACCATATATTTT. The entire variable domain, with the rest obtained from reference TRBV9 and TRBJ1-3, is as follows: DSGVTQTPKHLITATGQRVTLRCSPRSGDLSVYWYQQSLDQGLQFLIQYYNGEERAKGNILERFSAQQFPDLHSELNLSSLELGDSALYFCASSVFDRDLRNTIYFGEGSWLTVV.

In its sample, this clone was seen once. The CDR3 loop is CASSRDRGYEQYF. CDR3 sequence (DNA): TGTGCCAGTTCCCGGGACAGAGGCTACGAGCAGTACTTC. The chain combines TRBV11-3 with TRBJ2-7; 7 positions agree with TRBD1. The junction had 8 bases not matched to a gene; V was cut back by 9 bases and J by 3 bases. CDR1 SGHNT and CDR2 YENEEA come from the germline V gene. The CDR3 runs to 13 residues.

The V and J genes are TRBV11-1 and TRBJ2-2, with D unresolved. Germline V lookup: CDR1 SGHAT, CDR2 FQDESV (reference sequence). CDR3 length equals 12 residues. Trimming removed 5 bases at V and 9 bases at J, with 10 bases between. CDR3 sequence (DNA): TGTGCCAGCAGCCGCAGAATCTGGGAGCTGTTTTTT. Translated: CASSRRIWELFF.

This chain uses TRBV7-9 with TRBJ2-7, with TRBD2 identical over 10 bases. Germline lookup yields CDR1 SEHNR and CDR2 FQNEAQ (reference sequence). This CDR3 has 15 residues. The V segment lost 0 bases and the J segment 6 bases; nucleotides outside the gene matches: 5. The CDR3 reads CASSLAGLAGVEQYF. CDR3 coding DNA: TGTGCCAGCAGCTTAGCGGGGCTAGCGGGAGTCGAGCAGTACTTC.

The V gene is TRBV11-2, the J gene TRBJ2-3; the match to TRBD2 covers 13 bases. From germline, CDR1 is SGHAT and CDR2 FQNNGV. The ends lost 5 bases at V and 10 bases at J; junction bases unmatched: 9. The CDR3 totals 15 residues. DNA for the CDR3: TGTGCCAGCAGCAGGACTAGCGGGAGCTTCCAGGCGCAGTATTTT. Translated: CASSRTSGSFQAQYF. The variable domain in full, with the rest retrieved from reference TRBV11-2 and TRBJ2-3, is EAGVAQSPRYKIIEKRQSVAFWCNPISGHATLYWYQQILGQGPKLLIQFQNNGVVDDSQLPKDRFSAERLKGVDSTLKIQPAKLEDSAVYLCASSRTSGSFQAQYFGPGTRLTVL.

This sequence joins TRBV10-3 and TRBJ1-3; the D is unclear. Germline CDR1 and CDR2: ENHRY and SYGVKD. This CDR3 spans 16 amino acids. V lost 6 bases and J lost 0, with 15 bases in between. The CDR3 region has the DNA TGTGCCATCAGGGGAGCTGACGGCTACTCTGGAAACACCATATATTTT. It translates to CAIRGADGYSGNTIYF.